This record looks at one T cell receptor (beta chain) sequence and its context. This sample stems from a study of blood T cell repertoires in COVID-19. Study-level information: Specimens from acute and convalescent COVID-19 originated in the United States, Italy and Spain. PBMCs, B-cell-depleted T cells, or T cells provided the cDNA or gDNA that made up the material.

After removal of 0 bases from V and 5 bases from J, the junction contained 9 bases not matched to a gene. The CDR3 length is 16 residues. CDR1 is MNHEY and CDR2 is SVGAGI in the germline V gene. Original handling: Counts of nucleated cells, estimated from reference gene primer amplification, were obtained. Method: immunoSEQ multiplex PCR; TCRdb's copy keeps in-frame clones and lacks some. V, J and clone size derive from that table, while D and trimming were established from the DNA sequence. The sample includes some 370,000 clones, approximately 88% of them seen just once. The rearrangement uses TRBV6-5 and TRBJ2-5, with 7 bases lining up with TRBD1. The receptor was isolated from a man aged 40-55 years with acute or convalescent COVID-19. The material sequenced was peripheral blood. The CDR3 DNA follows: TGTGCCAGCAGTTACTCACCCACAGGGGTAGGCGAGACCCAGTACTTC. It encodes CASSYSPTGVGETQYF.